This T cell receptor beta chain derives from a study of blood T cell repertoires in COVID-19. Whole-study context: PBMCs, B-cell-depleted T cells, or T cells provided the cDNA or gDNA that made up the material.

The age range of participants was about 18 to 90 years, with residence in under 25 US areas. Researchers sorted participants into cohorts using their self-reported clinical history. Original handling: Amplification from reference gene primers served as the basis for estimated nucleated cell counts. Some clones are missing from TCRdb's copy, which holds only in-frame ones; the method was immunoSEQ multiplex PCR. For V, J and clone size, that table is used; D and trimming come from the DNA. The sample has hundreds of thousands of clones; nearly 90% are singletons. The sequence came from a young woman who had recovered from COVID-19. Sequenced sample: PBMCs or T cells enriched from blood (not recorded which).

CDR3: CASSQANQGYEQYF. CDR3 coding DNA: TGCGCCAGCAGCCAAGCAAACCAGGGCTACGAGCAGTACTTC. V is TRBV4-1 and J is TRBJ2-7; the D gene is possibly TRBD1 (5 bases). The CDR3 extends over 14 amino acids. V was trimmed by 1 base and J by 3 bases, leaving 10 bases between them. CDR1 is MGHRA and CDR2 is YSYEKL in the germline V gene.